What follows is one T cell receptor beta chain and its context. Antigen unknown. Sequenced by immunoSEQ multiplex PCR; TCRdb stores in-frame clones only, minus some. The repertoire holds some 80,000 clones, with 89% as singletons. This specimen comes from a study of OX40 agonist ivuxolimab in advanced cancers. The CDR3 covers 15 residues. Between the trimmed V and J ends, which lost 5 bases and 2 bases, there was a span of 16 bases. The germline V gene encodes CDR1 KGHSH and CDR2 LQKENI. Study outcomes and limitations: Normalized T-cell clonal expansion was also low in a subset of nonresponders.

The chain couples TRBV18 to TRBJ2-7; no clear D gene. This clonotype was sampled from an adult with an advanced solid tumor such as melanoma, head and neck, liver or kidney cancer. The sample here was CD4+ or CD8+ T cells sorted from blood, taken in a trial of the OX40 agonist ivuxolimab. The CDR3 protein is CASSTGRGAAYEQYF. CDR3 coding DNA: TGTGCCAGCTCAACCGGTCGAGGTGCAGCCTACGAGCAGTACTTC.